The clone carrying this T cell receptor (beta chain) was picked up many times. What it binds is unknown. The source of the sample is a study of T cells in Graves' hyperthyroidism and ophthalmopathy. Across the whole study: The authors collected peripheral blood at initial diagnosis, before any treatment. Findings and limits, study-wide: A 13 V-J model separated ophthalmopathy from stable hyperthyroidism. Most clonotypes that expanded in the thyroid above 0.001 also showed up in blood.

V dropped 2 bases and J dropped 2 bases, with 10 bases sitting between them. Germline CDR1 reads KGHSH; CDR2 reads LQKENI. There are 14 residues in the CDR3. It was RNA transcripts that yielded the amplified TCR beta CDR3 regions. The study used the HTBI primer set for a first-round RT-PCR of the TCR CDR3. TCRdb redid the calling of the multiplex PCR reads with MiXCR, one entry per CDR3 protein. This sample has 250,000 to 350,000 distinct CDR3 sequences, with 15% to 20% found just once. A NOSPECS grade of at least 4, a Clinical Activity Score of at least 3 and duration under 3 months were recorded in ophthalmopathy patients.

The chain has TRBV18 and TRBJ2-7; D is perhaps TRBD1 (6 bases). The source is an older woman with Graves' ophthalmopathy. The sample was blood. CDR3 sequence (DNA): TGTGCCAGCTCACCAGGGGGCCTTACCTACGAGCAGTACTTC. Its translation: CASSPGGLTYEQYF.